This entry describes one T cell receptor (beta chain). Its antigen remains unidentified. Trimming stripped 0 bases from V and 5 bases from J, with 17 bases between. CDR1 and CDR2 (germline): SGHRS, YFSETQ. CDR3 length equals 16 residues. The sample is drawn from a study of Ad26.COV2.S vaccination and SARS-CoV-2 variants. Study results and caveats: Non-spike TCR breadth was similar in vaccine and placebo recipients. Substantial response breadth was reportedly seen for spike-specific CD8+ and CD4+ T cells after vaccination.

Sequencing was performed with immunoSEQ multiplex PCR; in TCRdb, only in-frame clones are kept and a portion is missing. The sample yields some 190,000 clones, around nine tenths seen once. The V and J genes are TRBV5-1 and TRBJ1-1; maybe TRBD1 (5 bases). The starting material was peripheral blood, obtained after recovery from COVID-19. The TCR was taken from a human donor who had recovered from COVID-19. The CDR3 loop reads CASSLAGGAGGTEAFF. The DNA of the CDR3 is TGCGCCAGCAGCTTGGCCGGTGGGGCGGGAGGGACTGAAGCTTTCTTT.